This T cell receptor (beta chain) was profiled in a study of T cells in Graves' hyperthyroidism and ophthalmopathy. This clonotype showed up many times. Uncontrolled infection, other autoimmune disease, pregnancy or lactation excluded patients. PBMCs were collected from an approximately 10 ml volume of fresh peripheral blood. Amplification of TCR beta CDR3 regions was performed using RNA transcripts as template. First-round RT-PCR targeting the TCR CDR3 was performed with the HTBI primer set. A single record per CDR3 protein comes from TCRdb applying MiXCR to the multiplex PCR reads. The sample has 480,000 or so distinct CDR3 sequences, approximately 14% seen once. This CDR3 has 16 residues. After removal of 5 bases from V and 7 bases from J, the junction contained 14 bases not matched to a gene. Germline loops: CDR1 PRHDT, CDR2 FYEKMQ (reference sequence).

The chain carries TRBV13 and TRBJ2-1; TRBD1 matches 7 bases. The receptor comes from a woman under 30 with Graves' hyperthyroidism. Sequenced material: blood. The CDR3 DNA follows: TGTGCCAGCAGCCCTCGACCATTAGCGACAGGGAATGAGCAGTTCTTC. Translation: CASSPRPLATGNEQFF.